This TCR beta chain was sequenced for a study of glioma-infiltrating T cells after dendritic cell vaccination. Profiling relied on immunoSEQ multiplex PCR, and the TCRdb table lists in-frame clones only, not all of them. The repertoire holds fewer than 100,000 clones, with just over 85% as singletons. This CDR3 region has 16 residues. Germline assignment: CDR1 SGHAT and CDR2 FQNNGV. V lost 0 bases, J lost 0 bases, and 9 bases lay in between. The source was blood, collected before dendritic cell vaccination. The source is a human donor with glioblastoma. The chain is built from TRBV11-2 and TRBJ1-3, with D unclear. The CDR3 is CASSLDVGLSGNTIYF. The CDR3 DNA reads as TGTGCCAGCAGCTTAGATGTCGGACTCTCTGGAAACACCATATATTTT.